This TCR beta chain was captured by sequencing in a study of blood T cell repertoires in COVID-19. Across the whole study: COVID-19 samples from acute and convalescent phases originated in the United States, Italy and Spain. T cells, B-cell-depleted T cells, or PBMCs supplied cDNA or gDNA.

Trimming took 4 bases from V and 6 from J; bases not matched to a gene: 3. Per the germline V gene, CDR1 is SGHRS and CDR2 is YFSETQ. CDR3 length: 14 amino acids. In the original processing: Amplification with reference gene primers provided the estimates of nucleated cell counts. Profiled with immunoSEQ multiplex PCR; TCRdb holds only in-frame clones, not every one. V, J and clone size are taken as reported in that table, and D and trimming were inferred from the DNA itself. The sample gives around 170,000 clones, 80% to 85% of which show up once; approximately 6.5% is in the top ten. This sequence was found in a woman between 35 and 50 years old with acute or convalescent COVID-19. The genes are TRBV5-1 and TRBJ1-5; 11 bases agree with TRBD1. The sequenced material came from peripheral blood. The CDR3 DNA sequence: TGCGCCAGCAGCACCGGGACAGGGGGTCAGCCCCAGCATTTT. Its protein is CASSTGTGGQPQHF.